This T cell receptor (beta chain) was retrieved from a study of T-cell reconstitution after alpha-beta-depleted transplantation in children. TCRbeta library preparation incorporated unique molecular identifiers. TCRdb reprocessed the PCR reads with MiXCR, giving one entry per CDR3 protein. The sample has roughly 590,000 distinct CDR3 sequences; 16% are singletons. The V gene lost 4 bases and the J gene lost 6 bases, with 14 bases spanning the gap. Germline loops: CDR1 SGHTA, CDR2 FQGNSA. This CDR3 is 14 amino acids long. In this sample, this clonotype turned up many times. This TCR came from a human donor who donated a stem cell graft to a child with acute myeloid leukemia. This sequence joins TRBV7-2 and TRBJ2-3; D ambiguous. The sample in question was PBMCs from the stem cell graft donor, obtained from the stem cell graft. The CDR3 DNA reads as TGTGCCAGCAGCTGGGGTGGCAGTTTGGATACGCAGTATTTT. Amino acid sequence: CASSWGGSLDTQYF.